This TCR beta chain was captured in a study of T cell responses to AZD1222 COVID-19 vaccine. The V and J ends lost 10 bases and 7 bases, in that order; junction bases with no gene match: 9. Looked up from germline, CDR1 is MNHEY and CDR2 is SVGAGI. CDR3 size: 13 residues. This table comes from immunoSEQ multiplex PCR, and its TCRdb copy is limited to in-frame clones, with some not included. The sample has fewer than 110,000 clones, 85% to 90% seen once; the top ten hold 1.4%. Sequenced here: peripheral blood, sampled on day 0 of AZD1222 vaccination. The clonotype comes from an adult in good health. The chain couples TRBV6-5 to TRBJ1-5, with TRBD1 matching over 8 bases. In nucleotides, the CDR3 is TGTGCCATCGCACAAACAGGGGGACAGCCCCAGCATTTT. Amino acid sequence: CAIAQTGGQPQHF.